Described below is a single T cell receptor (beta chain) sequence and its context. One junction end does not reproduce the germline sequence, and a read error may be involved. In the original workflow: Amplifying reference gene primers gave estimates of nucleated cell counts. The method was immunoSEQ multiplex PCR; TCRdb's version includes in-frame clones alone and lacks a portion of them. Clone size and V and J calls were adopted from that table, with D and trimming inferred from the DNA. This sample yields some 70,000 clones, of which over 70% are seen a single time; approximately 12% belongs to the top ten. This sample was included in a study of blood T cell repertoires in COVID-19. Germline V gene sequence: CDR1 SEHNR, CDR2 FQNEAQ (reference sequence). The CDR3 is made up of 15 amino acids.

The sequence was obtained from a human donor in a cohort sampled during active COVID-19. The chain employs TRBV7-9 and TRBJ2-1; 10 bases match TRBD1. Sequenced: peripheral blood. The DNA for the CDR3 is TGTGCCAGCAGCCTAGCAGGGGACAGGGGTAATGAGCAGTTCTTC. This codes for CASSLAGDRGNEQFF.